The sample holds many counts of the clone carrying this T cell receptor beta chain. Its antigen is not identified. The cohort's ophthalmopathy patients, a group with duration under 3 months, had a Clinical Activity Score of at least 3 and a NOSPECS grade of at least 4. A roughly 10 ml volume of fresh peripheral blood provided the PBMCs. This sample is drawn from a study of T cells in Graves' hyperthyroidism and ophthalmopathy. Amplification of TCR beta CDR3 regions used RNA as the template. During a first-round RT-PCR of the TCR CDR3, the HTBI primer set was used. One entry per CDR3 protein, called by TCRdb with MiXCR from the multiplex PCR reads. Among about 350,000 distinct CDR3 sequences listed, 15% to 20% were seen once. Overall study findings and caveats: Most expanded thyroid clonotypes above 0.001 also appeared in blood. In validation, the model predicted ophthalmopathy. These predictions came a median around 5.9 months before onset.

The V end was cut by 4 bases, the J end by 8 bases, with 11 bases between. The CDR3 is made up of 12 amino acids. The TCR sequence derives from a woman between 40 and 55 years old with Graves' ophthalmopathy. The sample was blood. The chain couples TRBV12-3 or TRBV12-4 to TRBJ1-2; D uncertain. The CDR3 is CASSSYTSGYTF. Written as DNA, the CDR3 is TGTGCCAGCAGTTCCTACACCTCCGGCTACACCTTC.